This TCR beta chain emerged from a study of blood T cell repertoires in COVID-19. Study summary: COVID-19 samples collected from the United States, Italy and Spain covered acute and convalescent phases. In each case, the material was cDNA or gDNA derived from T cells, B-cell-depleted T cells, or PBMCs.

After removal of 4 bases from V and 0 bases from J, the junction contained 3 bases not matched to a gene. CDR3 length equals 15 residues. CDR1 SGDLS and CDR2 YYNGEE come from the germline V gene. How the authors handled the data: The assay estimated nucleated cells by amplifying reference gene primers. The data were produced by immunoSEQ multiplex PCR, yet TCRdb's version contains in-frame clones alone and is incomplete. V and J calls and clone size are as listed in that table; D and trimming were resolved from the DNA. This sample has about 220,000 clones, with roughly 75% found just once. The receptor was isolated from an older woman with acute or convalescent COVID-19. Sequencing was carried out using peripheral blood. The chain couples TRBV9 to TRBJ2-3; 9 nucleotides match TRBD1. CDR3 coding DNA: TGTGCCAGCAGCCTCGGACAGGGGAGCACAGATACGCAGTATTTT. Residues: CASSLGQGSTDTQYF.